The source of this T cell receptor beta chain is a study of a mutant IDH1 vaccine in newly diagnosed glioma. Study-level findings and limits: Pseudoprogression appeared unlinked to shifts in leading peripheral T cell clonotypes.

Germline loops: CDR1 LNHDA, CDR2 SQIVND (reference sequence). The V end lost 1 base, the J end lost 7 bases, and 13 bases lay between the germline ends. This CDR3 spans 14 amino acids. As to time point: week 5, during vaccination. Vaccinated patients received 300 ug of mutant IDH1 20-mer peptide per dose, with topical imiquimod. This clone came up once. Its target is not known. The data were produced by immunoSEQ multiplex PCR, yet TCRdb's version contains in-frame clones alone and is incomplete. The top ten hold under 7.5% of the sample, which has about 12,000 clones, around 90% seen once. The chain employs TRBV19 and TRBJ1-1; tentative D call: TRBD1 (6 bases). The sample in question was PBMCs, obtained from a glioma patient whose treatment included an IDH1 peptide vaccine. The receptor was derived from a woman aged 40 to 50 with glioma. Some clones in this sample may be carry-over from other donors' samples. As DNA, the CDR3 is TGTGCCAGTAGTATAGCCGCAGGGGAGGGTGAAGCTTTCTTT. Encoded protein: CASSIAAGEGEAFF.